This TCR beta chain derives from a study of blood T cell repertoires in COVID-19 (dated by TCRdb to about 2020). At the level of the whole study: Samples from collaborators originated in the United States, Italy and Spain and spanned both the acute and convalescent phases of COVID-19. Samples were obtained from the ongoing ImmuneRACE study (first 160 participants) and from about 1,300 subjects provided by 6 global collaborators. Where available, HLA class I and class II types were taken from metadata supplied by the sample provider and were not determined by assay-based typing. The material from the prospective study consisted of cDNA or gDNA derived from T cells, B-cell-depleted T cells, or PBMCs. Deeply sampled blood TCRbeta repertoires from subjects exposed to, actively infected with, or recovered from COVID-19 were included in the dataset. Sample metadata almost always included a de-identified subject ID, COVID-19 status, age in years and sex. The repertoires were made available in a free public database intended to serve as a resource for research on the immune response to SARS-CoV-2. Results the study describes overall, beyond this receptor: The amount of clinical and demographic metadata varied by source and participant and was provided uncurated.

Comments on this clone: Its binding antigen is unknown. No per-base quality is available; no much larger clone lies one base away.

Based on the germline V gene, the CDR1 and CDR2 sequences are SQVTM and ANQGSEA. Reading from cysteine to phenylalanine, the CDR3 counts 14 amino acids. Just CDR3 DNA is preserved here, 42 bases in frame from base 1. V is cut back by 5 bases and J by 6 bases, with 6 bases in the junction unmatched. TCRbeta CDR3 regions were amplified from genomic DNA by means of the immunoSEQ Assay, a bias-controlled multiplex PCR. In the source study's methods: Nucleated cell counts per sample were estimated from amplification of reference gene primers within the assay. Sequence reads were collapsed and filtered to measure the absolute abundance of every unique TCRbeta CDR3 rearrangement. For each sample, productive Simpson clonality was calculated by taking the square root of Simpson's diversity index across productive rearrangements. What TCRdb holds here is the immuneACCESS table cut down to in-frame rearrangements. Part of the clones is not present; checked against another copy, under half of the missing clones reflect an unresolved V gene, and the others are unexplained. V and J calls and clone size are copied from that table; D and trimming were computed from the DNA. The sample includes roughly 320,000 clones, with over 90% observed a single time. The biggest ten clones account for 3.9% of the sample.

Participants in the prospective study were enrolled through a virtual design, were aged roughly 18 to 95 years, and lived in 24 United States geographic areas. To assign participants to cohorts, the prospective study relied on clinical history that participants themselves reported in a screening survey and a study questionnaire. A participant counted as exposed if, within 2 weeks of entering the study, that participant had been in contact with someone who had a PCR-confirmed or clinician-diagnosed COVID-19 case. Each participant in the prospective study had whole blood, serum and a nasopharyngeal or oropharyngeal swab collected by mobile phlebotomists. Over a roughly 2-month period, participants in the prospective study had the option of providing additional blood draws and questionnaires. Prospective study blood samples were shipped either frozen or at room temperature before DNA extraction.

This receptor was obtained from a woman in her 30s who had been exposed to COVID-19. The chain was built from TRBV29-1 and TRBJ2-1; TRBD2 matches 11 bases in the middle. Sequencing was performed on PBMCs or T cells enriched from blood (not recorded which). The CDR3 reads CSVNSGGGGNEQFF. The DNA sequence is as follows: TGCAGCGTTAATAGCGGGGGGGGAGGCAATGAGCAGTTCTTC.